The table lists the clone carrying this T cell receptor (beta chain) with a count of one. This entry comes from a study of T cell changes during pregnancy in multiple sclerosis. This CDR3 region has 13 residues. V lost 3 bases to trimming and J lost 2 bases, with 6 bases between them. The table came from immunoSEQ multiplex PCR; TCRdb's copy has only in-frame clones and leaves some out. The sample includes about 24,000 clones, around 86% of them seen just once. This TCR derives from a female donor in good health, enrolled as a control in a pregnancy study. The V gene is TRBV23-1, the J gene TRBJ2-3; D unresolved. TRBV23-1 counts as an open reading frame of uncertain function. Here the sequenced sample was CD4+ T cells from peripheral blood mononuclear cells, taken in the second trimester of pregnancy. The CDR3 coding sequence is TGCGCCAGCAGTCAGTTCAACACAGATACGCAGTATTTT. Translating it yields CASSQFNTDTQYF.